This TCR beta chain was captured by sequencing in a study of OX40 agonist ivuxolimab in advanced cancers. About the full investigation: Ivuxolimab was an agonistic, fully human IgG2 monoclonal antibody directed against OX40 (CD134), a costimulatory receptor. Intravenous ivuxolimab was administered to patients every 2 weeks at six dose levels: 0.01, 0.1, 0.3, 1.5, 3 and 10 mg/kg. Of the roughly 52 patients in dose escalation, approximately 20 had hepatocellular carcinoma, roughly 15 had melanoma, 9 had renal cell carcinoma and 9 had head and neck cancer. In the dose-escalation cohort, roughly 82% of patients were male, and the mean age was 60 years with a range of roughly 20 to 85. Patients were allowed to have had prior anti-PD-1, anti-PD-L1 or anti-CTLA-4 therapy, and 40% of the dose-escalation patients had been treated with checkpoint inhibitors. Partial responses were achieved by three dose-escalation patients, of whom one had hepatocellular carcinoma and two had cutaneous melanoma. The purpose of peripheral TCRbeta sequencing was to test whether ivuxolimab changed TCR sequence diversity and led to clonal T-cell expansion. The monotherapy dose-escalation portion (N of about 57 patients) of the phase I ivuxolimab trial is reported in the paper. The paper's findings and limits, for the study overall: At doses from 0.1 to 3.0 mg/kg, clonal expansion was seen in both CD4+ and CD8+ blood T cells between baseline and week 6. Low levels of normalized T-cell clonal expansion were also seen in some patients who did not respond. Antigen specificity was not determined for the clonally expanded peripheral T cells. After ivuxolimab, CD8+ T cells had more expanded clones than CD4+ T cells on average. In the 0.1-3.0 mg/kg groups, partial responders had among the lowest normalized peripheral clonal expansion, particularly in CD8+ T cells.

The junction carries 12 bases between V and J, which are trimmed by 3 bases and 0 bases respectively. The CDR1 and CDR2 encoded by the germline V gene are SGHRS and YFSETQ. The CDR3 numbers 15 residues from cysteine through phenylalanine. The CDR3 DNA has 45 bases and is translated from base 1. As for this clone: Its antigen remains undetermined. Per-nucleotide qualities are absent, and no much larger clonotype sits a single base away.

Genomic DNA was extracted from sorted cells for sequencing of the TCRbeta CDR3 region. TCRbeta CDR3 regions were sequenced using the immunoSEQ Assay. This is the immuneACCESS table as TCRdb keeps it, with only in-frame sequences that have V and J called. A part of the clones is gone; compared with another copy, unresolved V genes explain less than half, and the rest is unexplained. Present in this sample are over 30,000 clones, 84% of which were seen just once. 1.5% to 2% of the sample is taken by the ten largest. The trial excluded patients who had a history of autoimmune disease or who were on systemic immunosuppression. Peripheral blood for TCR sequencing was collected from all dose cohorts at baseline, on cycle 4 day 1, and on cycle 7 day 1. Samples were obtained from an open-label, multicenter, first-in-human phase I dose-escalation trial of ivuxolimab. The trial enrolled adults with locally advanced or metastatic head and neck squamous cell, hepatocellular, melanoma or renal cell carcinoma. Before TCR sequencing, CD4+ and CD8+ T cells were separately sorted from peripheral blood.

Sequenced here: CD4+ or CD8+ T cells sorted from blood, sampled in a trial of the OX40 agonist ivuxolimab. The receptor was derived from an adult with an advanced solid tumor such as melanoma, head and neck, liver or kidney cancer. The rearrangement combines TRBV5-1 with TRBJ2-5, and possibly TRBD1, on 6 matching bases. The CDR3 corresponds to CASSWVDRNQETQYF. The DNA reads TGCGCCAGCAGCTGGGTCGACAGGAACCAAGAGACCCAGTACTTC. Extended through the reference TRBV5-1 and TRBJ2-5 proteins, this CDR3 yields the full variable domain: KAGVTQTPRYLIKTRGQQVTLSCSPISGHRSVSWYQQTPGQGLQFLFEYFSETQRNKGNFPGRFSGRQFSNSRSEMNVSTLELGDSALYLCASSWVDRNQETQYFGPGTRLLVL.